The 27 T cell receptor beta chains given below trace back to one sample, sequenced in a study of T-cell memory formation after mild COVID-19. TCRdb re-called the 5' RACE reads through MiXCR, storing one row per CDR3 protein. Here the sample spans hundreds of thousands of distinct CDR3 sequences, roughly a sixth being singletons. Sample: PBMCs or a T cell subset sorted from them (not recorded which). Receptors originate from a man aged 18-30 years who had mild COVID-19 (a few samples of this study predate the infection). Cell type and time point are not known.

This clonotype was observed a few times. The chain couples TRBV7-9 to TRBJ2-4, with D maybe TRBD1 (5 bases). Germline V gene sequence: CDR1 SEHNR, CDR2 FQNEAQ (reference sequence). The germline V and J ends were trimmed by 6 bases and 0 bases, with 18 bases remaining between them. The CDR3 totals 17 residues. The CDR3 nucleotides are TGTGCCAGCAGTCCTCCGTACAGGCGCCTAGCCAAAAACATTCAGTACTTC. Translation: CASSPPYRRLAKNIQYF.

V usage is TRBV15 and J usage is TRBJ2-3; D is uncertain. The CDR3 runs 14 residues. Germline assignment: CDR1 LNHNV and CDR2 YYDKDF (reference sequence). V was pared by 0 bases and J by 6 bases, with 10 bases between. CDR3 DNA: TGTGCCACCAGCAGAGATCCGGAGTTGGATACGCAGTATTTT. Protein: CATSRDPELDTQYF.

The J gene is TRBJ2-7, the V gene TRBV11-2; D not certain. The germline CDR1 and CDR2 sequences are SGHAT and FQNNGV. The CDR3 covers 14 residues. V lost 0 bases and J 7 bases, leaving 13 bases between the germline ends. This chain's CDR3 is CASSLDLSSLEQYF. In DNA, the CDR3 is TGTGCCAGCAGCTTAGATCTGTCCAGTTTGGAGCAGTACTTC.

The V and J genes are TRBV29-1 and TRBJ2-7, with TRBD1 identical over 9 bases. The CDR3 has 15 residues. Germline V lookup: CDR1 SQVTM, CDR2 ANQGSEA. Losses at the gene ends were 2 bases for V and 9 bases for J; bases not matched to a gene: 14. The CDR3 spells CSVEFRGTGKSMQYF. The CDR3 nucleotides read TGCAGCGTTGAATTTCGCGGGACAGGGAAGTCAATGCAGTACTTC.

Details on this clonotype: A much larger clone is a single base away; this may be a read error. V is TRBV9 and J is TRBJ2-7; 8 bases align to TRBD2. Looked up from germline, CDR1 is SGDLS and CDR2 is YYNGEE. Losses at the gene ends were 0 bases for V and 4 bases for J; bases not matched to a gene: 6. The CDR3 covers 15 residues. CDR3: CASSVGGAGEYEQYF. CDR3 sequence (DNA): TGTGCCAGCAGCGTAGGGGGAGCGGGGGAATACGAGCAGTACTTC.

This clonotype came up a few times. V usage is TRBV6-6 and J usage is TRBJ1-3; D is unresolved. Germline CDR1 is MNHNY and CDR2 is SVGAGI (reference sequence). The CDR3 spans 15 residues. V lost 0 bases and J 4 bases, leaving 10 bases between the germline ends. DNA for the CDR3: TGTGCCAGCAGTTACTCGAGGACCGAAGGAAACACCATATATTTT. Amino acids: CASSYSRTEGNTIYF.

This clonotype has more than one count but fewer than ten. The chain has TRBV27 and TRBJ2-1; D is unresolved. The CDR3 consists of 15 residues. The V and J ends lost 4 bases and 0 bases respectively, with 10 bases between them. Germline assignment: CDR1 MNHEY and CDR2 SMNVEV (reference sequence). CDR3 residues: CASSSGYRSYNEQFF. The CDR3, as DNA: TGTGCCAGCAGTTCCGGTTACCGCTCCTACAATGAGCAGTTCTTC.

V usage is TRBV7-3 and J usage is TRBJ2-7, with D possibly being TRBD2 (5 bases). The germline V gene encodes CDR1 SGHTA and CDR2 FQGTGA. Trimming pared 5 bases from V and 0 bases from J, leaving 11 bases between. This CDR3 has 14 amino acids. CDR3 residues: CASSPEGLSYEQYF. The CDR3 DNA reads TGTGCCAGCAGCCCAGAGGGCCTCTCCTACGAGCAGTACTTC.

This clonotype was counted at least ten times. CDR3 protein: CASSLARNSPLHF. The DNA for the CDR3 is TGTGCCAGCAGCTTAGCAAGAAATTCACCCCTCCACTTT. The J gene is TRBJ1-6, the V gene TRBV7-2; D gene uncertain. Germline CDR1 SGHTA, CDR2 FQGNSA. The CDR3 loop spans 13 amino acids. Between the trimmed V and J ends, which lost 0 bases and 7 bases, there was a span of 4 bases.

There are a few counts of this clonotype. The rearrangement links TRBV9 to TRBJ1-1; D uncertain. The CDR3 extends over 16 amino acids. The V end lost 0 bases, the J end lost 5 bases, and 17 bases lay between the germline ends. Germline assignment: CDR1 SGDLS and CDR2 YYNGEE. CDR3 sequence: CASSVDSFVVGTEAFF. In DNA form, the CDR3 reads TGTGCCAGCAGCGTAGATAGTTTTGTAGTTGGGACTGAAGCTTTCTTT.

This clonotype was detected only a few times. V usage is TRBV4-1 and J usage is TRBJ1-2, with a possible D match to TRBD1 (5 bases). With 4 bases removed from V and 8 bases from J, the gap between germline ends came to 17 bases. This CDR3 is built from 14 residues. The germline V gene has CDR1 MGHRA and CDR2 YSYEKL. The CDR3 loop is CASSRGDPGSGYTF. CDR3 DNA: TGCGCCAGCAGCCGAGGGGACCCTGGGAGCGGCTACACCTTC.

The sample holds a few counts of this clonotype. The V and J genes are TRBV29-1 and TRBJ2-3; D may be TRBD2 (5 bases). This CDR3 comprises 14 residues. Deletions cut 5 bases from V and 0 bases from J, with 12 bases between. Germline V gene data show CDR1 as SQVTM and CDR2 as ANQGSEA. The CDR3 DNA reads as TGCAGCGTTTTGGAGGCCTCTAGCACAGATACGCAGTATTTT. Translated: CSVLEASSTDTQYF.

The gene calls are TRBV6-5 and TRBJ2-1, with D possibly being TRBD2 (6 bases). The CDR3 covers 15 residues. Germline-derived CDR1 and CDR2 are MNHEY and SVGAGI. With 6 bases removed from V and 4 bases from J, the gap between germline ends came to 16 bases. CDR3 in amino acids: CASRGLASTYNEQFF. CDR3 nucleotides: TGTGCCAGCAGGGGACTGGCGAGCACATACAATGAGCAGTTCTTC.

This clonotype was found a few times. This chain uses TRBV7-6 with TRBJ1-5, with D possibly matching TRBD1 (5 bases). Germline-derived CDR1 and CDR2 are SGHVS and FNYEAQ. V was cut by 6 bases and J by 8 bases, with 14 bases left in between. This CDR3 has 13 amino acids. DNA for the CDR3: TGTGCCAGCAGTTCCGGGACGGCGAAGCCCCAGCATTTT. Protein: CASSSGTAKPQHF.

This clonotype was detected a few times. This sequence joins TRBV6-2 or TRBV6-3 and TRBJ1-1, with TRBD1 matching 7 bases. The CDR3 spans 15 residues. Germline lookup yields CDR1 MNHEY and CDR2 SVGEGT. V gave up 0 bases and J gave up 1 base; unmatched junction bases: 2. In DNA form, the CDR3 reads TGTGCCAGCAGTTACTCCCAGGGGGGGAACACTGAAGCTTTCTTT. Protein: CASSYSQGGNTEAFF.

The chain joins TRBV5-1 to TRBJ2-5, with a weak D call TRBD2 (6 bases). The CDR3 sequence is 14 residues long. The V gene lost 4 bases and the J gene lost 1 base, with 11 bases spanning the gap. Germline values: CDR1 SGHRS, CDR2 YFSETQ. CDR3 bases: TGCGCCAGCAGCCCGGGACTGATCCAAGAGACCCAGTACTTC. This codes for CASSPGLIQETQYF. The full variable domain, completed using reference TRBV5-1 and TRBJ2-5, is KAGVTQTPRYLIKTRGQQVTLSCSPISGHRSVSWYQQTPGQGLQFLFEYFSETQRNKGNFPGRFSGRQFSNSRSEMNVSTLELGDSALYLCASSPGLIQETQYFGPGTRLLVL.

This chain uses TRBV15 with TRBJ1-1; 8 bases match TRBD1. Looked up from germline, CDR1 is LNHNV and CDR2 is YYDKDF (reference sequence). The CDR3 runs to 14 residues. Trimming took 3 bases from V and 8 from J; bases not matched to a gene: 8. The CDR3 DNA reads as TGTGCCACCAGCAGTTCCCGGGACAGGACCGAAGCTTTCTTT. Amino acid sequence: CATSSSRDRTEAFF.

There are a few counts of this clonotype. The V call is TRBV25-1, the J call TRBJ1-4; D uncertain. Per germline, CDR1 MGHDK and CDR2 SYGVNS. The CDR3 is made up of 14 amino acids. Trimming removed 5 bases at V and 11 bases at J, with 18 bases between. CDR3 coding DNA: TGTGCCAGCAGTCCCGGACGGAGGGATGGGAAACTGTTTTTT. Translated: CASSPGRRDGKLFF.

The V and J genes are TRBV4-1 and TRBJ2-5; 10 bases match TRBD2. The germline V gene encodes CDR1 MGHRA and CDR2 YSYEKL. The CDR3 has 18 residues. V shed 0 bases, J shed 0 bases, and the junction held 7 bases outside the gene matches. CDR3 nucleotides: TGCGCCAGCAGCCAAGATCGCCTAGCGGGGGCCAACCAAGAGACCCAGTACTTC. Amino acids: CASSQDRLAGANQETQYF.

The CDR3 protein is CASNPRRISGETQYF. CDR3 nucleotides: TGTGCCAGCAATCCACGACGGATCTCGGGGGAGACCCAGTACTTC. V usage is TRBV7-2 and J usage is TRBJ2-5; D might be TRBD2 (5 bases). The V end was cut by 7 bases, the J end by 5 bases, with 20 bases between. This CDR3 has 15 residues. The germline V gene encodes CDR1 SGHTA and CDR2 FQGNSA.

This clonotype was seen a few times. The rearrangement links TRBV6-2 or TRBV6-3 to TRBJ2-1, with D unresolved. The germline V gene encodes CDR1 MNHEY and CDR2 SVGEGT. V shed 0 bases and J shed 5 bases, with 8 bases lying between them. The CDR3 is 14 amino acids. The CDR3 protein is CASSYSFGNNEQFF. CDR3 nucleotide sequence: TGTGCCAGCAGTTACTCCTTTGGCAACAATGAGCAGTTCTTC.

This chain joins TRBV6-2 or TRBV6-3 and TRBJ2-7; TRBD1 agrees at 7 bases. Germline V CDR1 and CDR2: MNHEY, SVGEGT. J gave up 6 bases and V 2 bases, and 10 bases lay outside the gene matches. The CDR3 covers 15 residues. The CDR3 protein is CASSYDRVGSREQYV. In DNA, the CDR3 is TGTGCCAGCAGTTACGACAGGGTCGGTTCGCGCGAGCAGTACGTC.

The V and J genes are TRBV20-1 and TRBJ1-6, with 7 positions matching TRBD1. The germline gives CDR1 DFQATT, CDR2 SNEGSKA (reference sequence). The CDR3 length is 13 residues. J lost 11 bases, V lost 3 bases, and 7 bases had no gene match. Here the CDR3 reads CSASPGTEPPLHF. The DNA of the CDR3 is TGCAGTGCTAGCCCCGGGACAGAACCACCCCTCCACTTT.

CDR3 loop: CASSFIQGGGYNEQFF. CDR3 nucleotides: TGTGCCAGCAGTTTCATACAGGGAGGAGGCTACAATGAGCAGTTCTTC. V and J are TRBV27 and TRBJ2-1, with D perhaps assigned TRBD1 or TRBD2 (6 bases each). CDR3 length equals 16 residues. The ends were cut back, 3 bases at V and 3 bases at J, with 15 bases in the middle. CDR1 and CDR2 (germline): MNHEY, SMNVEV (reference sequence).

This chain connects TRBV12-3 or TRBV12-4 to TRBJ1-1; 11 bases align to TRBD1. The J segment lost 7 bases and the V segment lost 9 bases, leaving 16 bases of the junction unmatched. This CDR3 has 16 amino acids. The DNA for the CDR3 is TGTGCCAGTGACCAAATCGGACAGGGGGCTTATGGTGAAGCTTTCTTT. As protein: CASDQIGQGAYGEAFF.

This clonotype was counted between two and nine times. V usage is TRBV6-2 or TRBV6-3 and J usage is TRBJ2-2, with 9 bases identical to TRBD1. Germline values: CDR1 MNHEY, CDR2 SVGEGT. J was trimmed by 7 bases and V by 0 bases; bases with no gene match: 9. This CDR3 comprises 17 residues. The CDR3 DNA sequence: TGTGCCAGCAGTTACTCCACGGGGACAGGGCCCGGCGGGGAGCTGTTTTTT. This sequence encodes CASSYSTGTGPGGELFF.

The chain recombines TRBV7-3 with TRBJ2-3, with 8 positions matching TRBD2. The CDR3 spans 17 residues. CDR1 SGHTA and CDR2 FQGTGA come from the germline V gene. The J segment lost 1 base and the V segment lost 2 bases, leaving 8 bases of the junction unmatched. The CDR3 bases are TGTGCCAGCAGCTTAGACCCCGGGGGGGCCGGCACAGATACGCAGTATTTT. Translation gives CASSLDPGGAGTDTQYF.